This T cell receptor beta chain was identified during a study of blood T cell repertoires in COVID-19. Trimming shortened V by 0 bases and J by 5 bases, and 9 bases separated the two germline ends. The germline CDR1 and CDR2 sequences are SNHLY and FYNNEI. The CDR3 runs to 14 residues. Participants' reported clinical history set cohort assignment. All recovered Cohort 3 donors got two negative PCRs, got clearance, or saw symptom resolution. Sequenced by immunoSEQ multiplex PCR; TCRdb stores in-frame clones only, minus some. The table includes approximately 200,000 clones, about nine tenths detected once. This clone was observed a single time.

This chain connects TRBV2 to TRBJ2-3, with no clear D. This TCR was recovered from a woman in her thirties who had recovered from COVID-19. The sample was PBMCs or T cells enriched from blood (not recorded which). For the CDR3, the DNA is TGTGCCAGCAGTGAAGCGGGTCAGCGAGATACGCAGTATTTT. Residues: CASSEAGQRDTQYF.